Below, 9 T cell receptor beta chains from the same sample are listed, as sequenced in a study of blood T cell repertoires in COVID-19. TCRdb keeps only in-frame clones here, not all; method: immunoSEQ multiplex PCR. The profile shows around 150,000 clones, roughly 79% of them singletons. The sequenced sample consisted of peripheral blood. The origin of the receptors is an elderly woman with acute or convalescent COVID-19.

J is TRBJ1-1 and V is TRBV15; D unclear. V shed 3 bases and J shed 5 bases, with 13 bases lying between them. Germline CDR1 is LNHNV and CDR2 is YYDKDF (reference sequence). There are 14 residues in the CDR3. CDR3 protein: CATSSGFGETEAFF. CDR3 sequence (DNA): TGTGCCACCAGCAGCGGGTTTGGGGAGACTGAAGCTTTCTTT.

Here the CDR3 DNA reads TGTGCCTGGAGTGTAGGAGGCAACCTCTATGGCTACACCTTC. It is translated as CAWSVGGNLYGYTF. The chain carries TRBV30 and TRBJ1-2; no clear D gene. CDR3 length equals 14 residues. CDR1 is GTSNPN, CDR2 SVGIG, per germline (reference sequence). V shed 0 bases and J shed 4 bases, with 12 bases lying between them. Full variable domain (rest looked up from reference TRBV30 and TRBJ1-2): SQTIHQWPATLVQPVGSPLSLECTVEGTSNPNLYWYRQAAGRGLQLLFYSVGIGQISSEVPQNLSASRPQDRQFILSSKKLLLSDSGFYLCAWSVGGNLYGYTFGSGTRLTVV.

The chain carries TRBV3-1 (or the pseudogene TRBV3-2) and TRBJ1-2, with 7 bases that match TRBD1. V was pared by 4 bases and J by 0 bases, with 5 bases of the junction left unmatched. The CDR3 is 15 amino acids. Germline CDR1 is LGHDT and CDR2 is YNNKEL (reference sequence). CDR3 in amino acids: CASSPRDSANYGYTF. The CDR3 nucleotides read TGTGCCAGCAGCCCCAGGGACAGCGCTAACTATGGCTACACCTTC.

The J gene is TRBJ2-7, the V gene TRBV11-2; tentatively, D is TRBD2 (5 bases). Germline CDR1 reads SGHAT; CDR2 reads FQNNGV. The CDR3 sequence is 14 residues long. Deletions cut 4 bases from V and 2 bases from J, with 12 bases between. In DNA form, the CDR3 reads TGTGCCAGCAGCTCAGCCCCCGGGGCCTACGAGCAGTACTTC. Protein: CASSSAPGAYEQYF.

CDR3 in DNA: TGTGCCAGCAGTTTAACGGGTGGGACTAATGAAAAACTGTTTTTT. It codes for CASSLTGGTNEKLFF. The chain is built from TRBV28 and TRBJ1-4; D gene ambiguous. V was pared by 2 bases and J by 2 bases, with 9 bases between. This CDR3 is 15 amino acids long. CDR1 is MDHEN and CDR2 is SYDVKM in the germline V gene.

V is TRBV11-2 and J is TRBJ1-1; D unresolved. Germline CDR1 is SGHAT and CDR2 is FQNNGV. The CDR3 consists of 15 residues. With 0 bases removed from V and 1 base from J, the gap between germline ends came to 9 bases. The CDR3 nucleotides read TGTGCCAGCAGCTTAGATTCAGGATGGAACACTGAAGCTTTCTTT. It is translated as CASSLDSGWNTEAFF.

This clone came up a few times. This chain joins TRBV7-2 and TRBJ2-7, with TRBD2 identical over 7 bases. Per the germline V gene, CDR1 is SGHTA and CDR2 is FQGNSA. The CDR3 contains 16 residues. After removal of 5 bases from V and 5 bases from J, the junction contained 15 bases not matched to a gene. In DNA form, the CDR3 reads TGTGCCAGCAGCCCCCGGGTGGGCGGGAGTACGGACGAGCAGTACTTC. Translated, it gives CASSPRVGGSTDEQYF.

Here the CDR3 reads CASGLGQGIENSPLHF. CDR3 bases: TGTGCTAGTGGTTTGGGACAGGGTATCGAAAATTCACCCCTCCACTTT. This chain uses TRBV12-5 with TRBJ1-6, with 7 bases fitting TRBD1. CDR1 is LGHNT and CDR2 is FRNRAP in the germline V gene. Trimming at V came to 1 base and at J to 7 bases, leaving 7 bases not matched to a gene. This CDR3 is built from 16 residues.

The chain recombines TRBV7-8 with TRBJ1-5; D is perhaps TRBD1 (5 bases). Looked up from germline, CDR1 is SGHVS and CDR2 is FQNEAQ. The CDR3 sequence is 17 residues long. Trimming removed 5 bases at V and 4 bases at J, with 21 bases between. The CDR3 DNA sequence: TGTGCCAGCAGCCCTAGGGGTTCGGTACAGTCAAATCAGCCCCAGCATTTT. As protein: CASSPRGSVQSNQPQHF.